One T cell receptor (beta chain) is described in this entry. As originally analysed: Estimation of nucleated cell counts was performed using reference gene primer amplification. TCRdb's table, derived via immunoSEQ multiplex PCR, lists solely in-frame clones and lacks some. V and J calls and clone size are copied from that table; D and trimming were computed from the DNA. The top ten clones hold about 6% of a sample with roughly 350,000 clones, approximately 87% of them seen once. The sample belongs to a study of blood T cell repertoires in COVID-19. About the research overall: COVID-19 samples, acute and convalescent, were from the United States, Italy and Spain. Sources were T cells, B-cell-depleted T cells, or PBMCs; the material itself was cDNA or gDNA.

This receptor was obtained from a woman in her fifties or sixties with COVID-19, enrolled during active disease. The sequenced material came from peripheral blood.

CDR3 protein: CATSPGGGAKRPGQYF. CDR3 in DNA: TGTGCCACCAGCCCTGGGGGGGGAGCCAAGCGCCCCGGGCAGTACTTC. The rearrangement joins TRBV15 to TRBJ2-7; TRBD2 aligns across 7 bases. This CDR3 has 16 residues. Germline V gene data show CDR1 as LNHNV and CDR2 as YYDKDF (reference sequence). Losses at the gene ends were 5 bases for V and 9 bases for J; bases not matched to a gene: 19.